The TCR beta chain under discussion was sequenced for a study of T cell repertoires in cytomegalovirus infection. Trimming cost V 4 bases and J 0 bases, with 9 bases left between them. There are 14 residues in the CDR3. The germline CDR1 and CDR2 sequences are SGHTA and FQGTGA. TCRdb re-analysed the reads in MiXCR, keeping a single row per CDR3 protein. The sample includes tens of thousands of distinct CDR3 sequences, around 18% of them seen just once. This clonotype was counted between two and nine times. Its antigen is still unknown. The J gene is TRBJ1-1, the V gene TRBV7-3; D might be TRBD1 (5 bases). This TCR came from a human donor in good health (CMV status not recorded). Some clones in this sample may be carry-over from other donors' samples. This material consisted of CD8+ T cells from cultured PBMCs, taken from culture after CMV antigen stimulation. This chain's CDR3 is CASSSQGLNTEAFF. As DNA, the CDR3 is TGTGCCAGCAGCTCTCAGGGCTTGAACACTGAAGCTTTCTTT.